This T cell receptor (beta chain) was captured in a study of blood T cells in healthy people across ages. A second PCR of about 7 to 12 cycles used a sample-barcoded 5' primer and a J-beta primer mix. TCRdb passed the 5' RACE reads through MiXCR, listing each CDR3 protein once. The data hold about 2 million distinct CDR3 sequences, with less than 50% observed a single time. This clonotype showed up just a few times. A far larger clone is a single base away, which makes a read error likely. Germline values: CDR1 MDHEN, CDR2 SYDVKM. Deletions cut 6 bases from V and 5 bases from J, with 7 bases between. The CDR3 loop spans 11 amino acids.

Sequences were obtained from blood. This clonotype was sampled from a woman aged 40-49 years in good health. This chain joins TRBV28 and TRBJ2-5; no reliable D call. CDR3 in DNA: TGTGCCAGCAGCACCCACGAGACCCAGTACTTC. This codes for CASSTHETQYF.